The rows below give T cell receptor beta chains drawn from one sample of a study of beta chain features in type 1 diabetes. The protocol was immunoSEQ multiplex PCR, while the TCRdb copy is restricted to in-frame clones and leaves out a portion. The sample shows fewer than 500,000 clones, around 14% of them seen only once. The source material was naive CD4+ T cells from blood. The receptor source for this set is a man aged 30 to 39 in good health. CDR3s include the opening cysteine and the closing phenylalanine or tryptophan. Each record gives: V gene, D gene, J gene, CDR3 length, clone size, CDR3 protein, CDR3 DNA. D genes are given only for firm matches. Clone size is shown for a subset of rows, as once, few, many or a class of expanded clone.

v_call: TRBV6-1
d_call: -
j_call: TRBJ2-5
cdr3_length: 13
clone_size: -
cdr3_aa: CASGGTTEGTQYF
cdr3_nt: TGTGCCAGCGGCGGGACCACGGAAGGGACCCAGTACTTC

v_call: TRBV7-9
d_call: -
j_call: TRBJ2-3
cdr3_length: 12
clone_size: few
cdr3_aa: CASSVGPDTQYF
cdr3_nt: TGTGCCAGCAGTGTGGGCCCAGATACGCAGTATTTT

v_call: TRBV29-1
d_call: -
j_call: TRBJ1-6
cdr3_length: 13
clone_size: few
cdr3_aa: CSVKTENNSPLHF
cdr3_nt: TGCAGCGTGAAAACAGAAAATAATTCACCCCTCCACTTT

v_call: TRBV30
d_call: -
j_call: TRBJ2-3
cdr3_length: 14
clone_size: -
cdr3_aa: CAWGRALSTDTQYF
cdr3_nt: TGTGCCTGGGGCCGGGCCCTATCTACGGATACGCAGTATTTT

v_call: TRBV10-3
d_call: -
j_call: TRBJ2-7
cdr3_length: 10
clone_size: -
cdr3_aa: CATFASEQYF
cdr3_nt: TGTGCCACCTTCGCGTCCGAGCAGTACTTC

v_call: TRBV6-6
d_call: TRBD2
j_call: TRBJ2-5
cdr3_length: 12
clone_size: -
cdr3_aa: CATSSGGETQYF
cdr3_nt: TGTGCCACCTCGTCGGGGGGAGAGACCCAGTACTTC

v_call: TRBV29-1
d_call: -
j_call: TRBJ1-2
cdr3_length: 13
clone_size: many
cdr3_aa: CSVEEGILAGYTF
cdr3_nt: TGCAGCGTTGAGGAGGGGATTCTGGCTGGCTACACCTTC

v_call: TRBV7-2
d_call: -
j_call: TRBJ2-1
cdr3_length: 12
clone_size: once
cdr3_aa: CASSLAGAEQFF
cdr3_nt: TGTGCCAGCAGCTTAGCTGGGGCTGAGCAGTTCTTC

v_call: TRBV11-1
d_call: -
j_call: TRBJ2-1
cdr3_length: 11
clone_size: few
cdr3_aa: CASGRQNEQFF
cdr3_nt: TGTGCCAGCGGGAGGCAAAATGAGCAGTTCTTC

v_call: TRBV7-6
d_call: -
j_call: TRBJ1-2
cdr3_length: 13
clone_size: -
cdr3_aa: CASSLLGGDGYTF
cdr3_nt: TGTGCCAGCAGCCTCCTCGGGGGGGATGGCTACACCTTC

v_call: TRBV9
d_call: -
j_call: TRBJ2-2
cdr3_length: 17
clone_size: few
cdr3_aa: CASSVESSSYNTGELFF
cdr3_nt: TGTGCCAGCAGCGTAGAGTCGAGTAGCTATAACACCGGGGAGCTGTTTTTT

v_call: TRBV9
d_call: -
j_call: TRBJ2-1
cdr3_length: 16
clone_size: -
cdr3_aa: CASSVEVVSMYNEQFF
cdr3_nt: TGTGCCAGCAGCGTAGAGGTCGTGTCGATGTACAATGAGCAGTTCTTC

v_call: TRBV7-2
d_call: TRBD1
j_call: TRBJ1-4
cdr3_length: 14
clone_size: few
cdr3_aa: CASSARQGAERLFF
cdr3_nt: TGTGCCAGCAGCGCTCGACAGGGGGCCGAAAGACTGTTTTTT

v_call: TRBV18
d_call: -
j_call: TRBJ2-1
cdr3_length: 13
clone_size: -
cdr3_aa: CASSPLWNNEQFF
cdr3_nt: TGTGCCAGCTCACCATTGTGGAACAATGAGCAGTTCTTC

v_call: TRBV12-5
d_call: TRBD2
j_call: TRBJ2-5
cdr3_length: 17
clone_size: few
cdr3_aa: CASGLGIAGVGEETQYF
cdr3_nt: TGTGCTAGTGGTTTGGGAATAGCGGGGGTTGGAGAAGAGACCCAGTACTTC

v_call: TRBV2
d_call: -
j_call: TRBJ2-5
cdr3_length: 10
clone_size: few
cdr3_aa: CASRVETQYF
cdr3_nt: TGTGCCAGCAGAGTCGAGACCCAGTACTTC

v_call: TRBV7-9
d_call: TRBD2
j_call: TRBJ2-6
cdr3_length: 19
clone_size: -
cdr3_aa: CASSYWTSGRYPGANVLTF
cdr3_nt: TGTGCCAGCAGCTACTGGACTAGCGGGAGGTACCCTGGGGCCAACGTCCTGACTTTC

v_call: TRBV9
d_call: TRBD1
j_call: TRBJ2-1
cdr3_length: 16
clone_size: few
cdr3_aa: CASSVETGTGGHEQFF
cdr3_nt: TGTGCCAGCAGCGTTGAAACCGGGACAGGGGGCCATGAGCAGTTCTTC

v_call: TRBV7-2
d_call: TRBD2
j_call: TRBJ2-2
cdr3_length: 16
clone_size: -
cdr3_aa: CASSLSTSGIGGELFF
cdr3_nt: TGTGCCAGCAGCTTATCGACTAGCGGGATTGGCGGGGAGCTGTTTTTT

v_call: TRBV5-1
d_call: -
j_call: TRBJ2-3
cdr3_length: 11
clone_size: -
cdr3_aa: CASSATDTQYF
cdr3_nt: TGCGCCAGCAGCGCAACAGATACGCAGTATTTT

v_call: TRBV23-1
d_call: TRBD1
j_call: TRBJ1-1
cdr3_length: 15
clone_size: -
cdr3_aa: CASSARDRGNTEAFF
cdr3_nt: TGCGCCAGCAGTGCCCGGGACAGAGGGAACACTGAAGCTTTCTTT

v_call: TRBV10-3
d_call: TRBD2
j_call: TRBJ2-1
cdr3_length: 15
clone_size: -
cdr3_aa: CAISPGLEGYNEQFF
cdr3_nt: TGTGCCATCAGCCCGGGACTAGAAGGTTACAATGAGCAGTTCTTC

v_call: TRBV7-2
d_call: -
j_call: TRBJ2-1
cdr3_length: 14
clone_size: few
cdr3_aa: CASSLDFGSDEQFF
cdr3_nt: TGTGCCAGCAGCTTAGATTTCGGGAGCGATGAGCAGTTCTTC

v_call: TRBV30
d_call: -
j_call: TRBJ2-3
cdr3_length: 13
clone_size: -
cdr3_aa: CAWSGGSTDTQYF
cdr3_nt: TGTGCCTGGAGTGGTGGTAGCACAGATACGCAGTATTTT

v_call: TRBV4-3
d_call: -
j_call: TRBJ2-7
cdr3_length: 15
clone_size: -
cdr3_aa: CASSQARLWVPEQYF
cdr3_nt: TGCGCCAGCAGCCAGGCGAGGCTGTGGGTCCCCGAGCAGTACTTC

v_call: TRBV29-1
d_call: TRBD1
j_call: TRBJ1-2
cdr3_length: 14
clone_size: few
cdr3_aa: CSVDRRQGEYGYTF
cdr3_nt: TGCAGCGTTGATAGGAGGCAGGGGGAGTATGGCTACACCTTC

v_call: TRBV10-3
d_call: TRBD2
j_call: TRBJ2-1
cdr3_length: 18
clone_size: few
cdr3_aa: CATRFGTSGSRSYNEQFF
cdr3_nt: TGTGCCACCAGGTTCGGGACTAGCGGGAGTAGGTCCTACAATGAGCAGTTCTTC

v_call: TRBV6-6
d_call: -
j_call: TRBJ1-4
cdr3_length: 14
clone_size: -
cdr3_aa: CASSSWSSNEKLFF
cdr3_nt: TGTGCCAGCAGTTCCTGGAGTTCAAATGAAAAACTGTTTTTT

v_call: TRBV29-1
d_call: TRBD2
j_call: TRBJ2-3
cdr3_length: 14
clone_size: -
cdr3_aa: CSARTSVGTDTQYF
cdr3_nt: TGCAGCGCACGAACTAGCGTGGGCACAGATACGCAGTATTTT

v_call: TRBV6-1
d_call: -
j_call: TRBJ1-1
cdr3_length: 12
clone_size: few
cdr3_aa: CASGTANTEAFF
cdr3_nt: TGTGCCAGCGGAACTGCGAACACTGAAGCTTTCTTT

v_call: TRBV25-1
d_call: TRBD2
j_call: TRBJ2-3
cdr3_length: 15
clone_size: few
cdr3_aa: CASSVGSGSTDTQYF
cdr3_nt: TGTGCCAGCAGTGTCGGTAGCGGGAGCACAGATACGCAGTATTTT

v_call: TRBV15
d_call: TRBD2
j_call: TRBJ2-2
cdr3_length: 20
clone_size: few
cdr3_aa: CATSRDLPGLSNRGTGELFF
cdr3_nt: TGTGCCACCAGCAGAGATCTGCCGGGACTATCAAACCGGGGCACCGGGGAGCTGTTTTTT

v_call: TRBV5-1
d_call: -
j_call: TRBJ2-1
cdr3_length: 14
clone_size: few
cdr3_aa: CASSSGPWDNEQFF
cdr3_nt: TGCGCCAGCAGCTCGGGACCGTGGGACAATGAGCAGTTCTTC

v_call: TRBV9
d_call: TRBD2
j_call: TRBJ2-1
cdr3_length: 17
clone_size: few
cdr3_aa: CASSPAGLAGAYNEQFF
cdr3_nt: TGTGCCAGCAGCCCCGCCGGTCTAGCGGGAGCCTACAATGAGCAGTTCTTC

v_call: TRBV29-1
d_call: -
j_call: TRBJ2-5
cdr3_length: 16
clone_size: few
cdr3_aa: CSVESGGGRVSETQYF
cdr3_nt: TGCAGCGTTGAGAGTGGAGGGGGTAGAGTTTCAGAGACCCAGTACTTC

v_call: TRBV15
d_call: -
j_call: TRBJ2-3
cdr3_length: 15
clone_size: -
cdr3_aa: CATSRERFSTDTQYF
cdr3_nt: TGTGCCACCAGCAGAGAACGTTTTAGCACAGATACGCAGTATTTT

v_call: TRBV30
d_call: -
j_call: TRBJ1-4
cdr3_length: 12
clone_size: -
cdr3_aa: CAWRTGREKLFF
cdr3_nt: TGTGCCTGGAGGACGGGAAGGGAAAAACTGTTTTTT

v_call: TRBV6-4
d_call: -
j_call: TRBJ2-3
cdr3_length: 10
clone_size: few
cdr3_aa: CASSADTQYF
cdr3_nt: TGTGCCAGCAGTGCCGATACGCAGTATTTT

v_call: TRBV7-2
d_call: -
j_call: TRBJ1-3
cdr3_length: 14
clone_size: -
cdr3_aa: CASSLSAGGNTIYF
cdr3_nt: TGTGCCAGCAGCTTGTCAGCCGGCGGGAACACCATATATTTT

v_call: TRBV7-2
d_call: -
j_call: TRBJ2-7
cdr3_length: 13
clone_size: -
cdr3_aa: CASSLALENEQYF
cdr3_nt: TGTGCCAGCAGCTTAGCCCTGGAGAACGAGCAGTACTTC

v_call: TRBV7-9
d_call: TRBD1
j_call: TRBJ1-1
cdr3_length: 15
clone_size: few
cdr3_aa: CASSSRTGPDTEAFF
cdr3_nt: TGTGCCAGCAGCTCGAGGACAGGGCCCGACACTGAAGCTTTCTTT

v_call: TRBV29-1
d_call: TRBD2
j_call: TRBJ2-1
cdr3_length: 14
clone_size: -
cdr3_aa: CSVEDQRLAGEQFF
cdr3_nt: TGCAGCGTTGAAGATCAGCGACTAGCGGGTGAGCAGTTCTTC

v_call: TRBV4-3
d_call: TRBD2
j_call: TRBJ2-1
cdr3_length: 16
clone_size: -
cdr3_aa: CASSQDLTSGSSEQFF
cdr3_nt: TGCGCCAGCAGCCAAGATCTCACTAGCGGGAGTAGTGAGCAGTTCTTC

v_call: TRBV5-6
d_call: -
j_call: TRBJ2-1
cdr3_length: 13
clone_size: -
cdr3_aa: CASSRQGSNEQFF
cdr3_nt: TGTGCCAGCAGCCGTCAGGGGTCTAATGAGCAGTTCTTC

v_call: TRBV19
d_call: -
j_call: TRBJ1-5
cdr3_length: 15
clone_size: few
cdr3_aa: CASSDTFDSNQPQHF
cdr3_nt: TGTGCCAGTAGTGACACCTTTGATAGCAATCAGCCCCAGCATTTT

v_call: TRBV14
d_call: -
j_call: TRBJ2-1
cdr3_length: 11
clone_size: -
cdr3_aa: CASSLRDEQFF
cdr3_nt: TGTGCCAGCAGCCTCCGGGATGAGCAGTTCTTC

v_call: TRBV9
d_call: TRBD1
j_call: TRBJ2-3
cdr3_length: 15
clone_size: few
cdr3_aa: CASNWGQGAADTQYF
cdr3_nt: TGTGCCAGCAATTGGGGGCAGGGGGCCGCAGATACGCAGTATTTT

v_call: TRBV6-5
d_call: -
j_call: TRBJ2-4
cdr3_length: 15
clone_size: few
cdr3_aa: CASSPTTGGKNIQYF
cdr3_nt: TGTGCCAGCAGTCCAACTACAGGAGGCAAAAACATTCAGTACTTC